This entry lists 10 T cell receptor beta chains sequenced from one sample in a study of cytomegalovirus exposure and HLA in healthy donors. PCR primers comprised 60 Vbeta and 13 Jbeta primers. Sequencing was performed with immunoSEQ multiplex PCR; in TCRdb, only in-frame clones are kept and a portion is missing. The sample holds under 200,000 clones, roughly 81% seen once. The material sequenced was PBMCs. Every receptor here comes from a man aged 25-40 years in good health and CMV-seropositive.

The chain employs TRBV19 and TRBJ2-2; D remains unclear. The ends were cut back, 5 bases at V and 5 bases at J, with 15 bases in the middle. There are 15 residues in the CDR3. Germline CDR1 LNHDA, CDR2 SQIVND (reference sequence). The CDR3 coding sequence is TGTGCCAGTAGTCGCGTCACAGTTCTTACCGGGGAGCTGTTTTTT. Amino acid sequence: CASSRVTVLTGELFF.

This clone was counted once. The chain links TRBV5-1 to TRBJ2-5, with D perhaps matching TRBD1 (6 bases). Germline-derived CDR1 and CDR2 are SGHRS and YFSETQ. Between the trimmed V and J ends, which lost 0 bases and 1 base, there was a span of 13 bases. There are 16 residues in the CDR3. The CDR3 protein is CASSLVTDSLQETQYF. CDR3 sequence (DNA): TGCGCCAGCAGCTTGGTTACGGACAGCCTCCAAGAGACCCAGTACTTC. The full variable domain, rest sourced from reference TRBV5-1 and TRBJ2-5, is KAGVTQTPRYLIKTRGQQVTLSCSPISGHRSVSWYQQTPGQGLQFLFEYFSETQRNKGNFPGRFSGRQFSNSRSEMNVSTLELGDSALYLCASSLVTDSLQETQYFGPGTRLLVL.

V gene TRBV5-6 combines with J gene TRBJ2-7; a weak D match, TRBD2 (7 bases). The CDR3 extends over 15 amino acids. CDR1 SGHDT and CDR2 YYEEEE come from the germline V gene. Trimming left V 0 bases short and J 2 bases short, with 12 bases between. Here the CDR3 DNA reads TGTGCCAGCAGCTTGGGGGAGGGGGGGCCCTACGAGCAGTACGTC. This gives the protein CASSLGEGGPYEQYV.

The chain couples TRBV27 to TRBJ1-5; D is uncertain. This CDR3 contains 14 residues. Per germline, CDR1 MNHEY and CDR2 SMNVEV (reference sequence). Trimming pared 2 bases from V and 0 bases from J, leaving 5 bases between. The chain's CDR3 is CASSLTYSNQPQHF. The CDR3 coding sequence is TGTGCCAGCAGTTTAACTTATAGCAATCAGCCCCAGCATTTT.

The chain combines TRBV4-3 with TRBJ2-3, with 12 nucleotides matching TRBD2. This CDR3 has 17 amino acids. V dropped 2 bases and J dropped 3; count of bases not matched to a gene: 6. Germline V gene lookup returns CDR1 LGHNA and CDR2 YSLEER. The DNA for the CDR3 is TGCGCCAGCAGCCAACTAGCGGGAGGGCCTAGGACAGATACGCAGTATTTT. It is translated as CASSQLAGGPRTDTQYF.

V and J are TRBV7-2 and TRBJ2-1, with D perhaps TRBD2 (5 bases). CDR3 length: 13 amino acids. V shed 0 bases and J shed 9 bases, with 9 bases lying between them. CDR1 is SGHTA and CDR2 is FQGNSA in the germline V gene. The DNA of the CDR3 is TGTGCCAGCAGCTTAGCGTGGACTCCTGAGCAGTTCTTC. This translates into CASSLAWTPEQFF.

The genes are TRBV30 and TRBJ2-5; D not certain. Germline V gene sequence: CDR1 GTSNPN, CDR2 SVGIG (reference sequence). Trimming pared 0 bases from V and 5 bases from J, leaving 10 bases between. This CDR3 has 13 residues. The CDR3 DNA follows: TGTGCCTGGAGTGTACAACTGGAGGAGACCCAGTACTTC. Amino acids: CAWSVQLEETQYF.

This clone was found once. The V and J genes are TRBV5-1 and TRBJ1-1; possible D gene TRBD1, 5 bases. Trimming removed 4 bases from V and 5 bases from J, with 15 bases in between. Germline values: CDR1 SGHRS, CDR2 YFSETQ. The CDR3 is 14 residues long. CDR3: CASSTGRGLTEAFF. The CDR3 DNA reads TGCGCCAGCAGCACGGGACGGGGGTTGACTGAAGCTTTCTTT.

The J gene is TRBJ1-2, the V gene TRBV11-1, with D possibly matching TRBD1 (5 bases). The V end lost 2 bases, the J end lost 4 bases, and 11 bases lay between the germline ends. CDR1 SGHAT and CDR2 FQDESV come from the germline V gene (reference sequence). The CDR3 totals 14 residues. The DNA of the CDR3 is TGTGCCAGCAGCTTACTTGGGGGGACCTATGGCTACACCTTC. This translates into CASSLLGGTYGYTF.

The sample holds one count of this clone. This chain connects TRBV7-6 to TRBJ2-5, with 7 nucleotides matching TRBD2. After removal of 2 bases from V and 5 bases from J, the junction contained 11 bases not matched to a gene. The CDR3 consists of 16 residues. Germline V gene sequence: CDR1 SGHVS, CDR2 FNYEAQ. The CDR3 protein is CASSLRTRTRTETQYF. CDR3 bases: TGTGCCAGCAGCTTAAGGACTAGAACCCGGACGGAGACCCAGTACTTC.